This record looks at one TCR beta chain sequence and its context. The antigen is undetermined. The data belong to a study of Ad26.COV2.S vaccination and SARS-CoV-2 variants. Treatment noted: some 20 received Ad26.COV2.S at low or high dose, single or two shots; five or six received placebo; per-sample allocation not given. On day 63 after the first injection, vaccine and placebo recipients gave samples. Study results and caveats: Reportedly, after vaccination the spike-specific CD8+ and CD4+ T cell responses displayed substantial breadth. Vaccine and placebo groups showed comparable non-spike TCR breadth.

This table comes from immunoSEQ multiplex PCR, and its TCRdb copy is limited to in-frame clones, with some not included. The sample contains just under 250,000 clones, approximately 88% of which appear only once. This TCR was sampled from a person aged 18-60 years who received the Ad26.COV2.S COVID-19 vaccine or a placebo. The sequenced sample was peripheral blood, obtained in a trial of Ad26.COV2.S vaccine versus placebo.

In nucleotides, the CDR3 is TGTGCCAGCAGCCGCCCTAGCGGGGAATACAATGAGCAGTTCTTC. Translation: CASSRPSGEYNEQFF. V usage is TRBV3-1 (or the pseudogene TRBV3-2) and J usage is TRBJ2-1; 9 bases line up with TRBD2. Germline values: CDR1 LGHDT, CDR2 YNNKEL (reference sequence). Germline trimming cut 4 bases from V and 4 bases from J; bases unmatched to any gene: 5. This CDR3 region has 15 residues.